Listed here are 16 T cell receptor beta chains from one sample, sequenced in a study of T-cell reconstitution after alpha-beta-depleted transplantation in children. TCRbeta library preparation incorporated unique molecular identifiers. TCRdb re-analysed the PCR reads in MiXCR, keeping a single row per CDR3 protein. The data contain about 830,000 distinct CDR3 sequences, roughly 16% of them seen just once; the ten biggest clones take up approximately 5%. The source material was PBMCs, mostly from graft donor cells, sampled 360 days after TCRalphabeta/CD19-depleted stem cell transplant. The source is a male patient younger than 18 who had a stem cell transplant for acute lymphoblastic leukemia, so the T cells may come from the graft donor.

This clonotype has more than one count but fewer than ten. This chain joins TRBV27 and TRBJ2-7; D might be TRBD1 (6 bases). V was shortened by 5 bases and J by 9 bases, with 17 bases between the two germline ends. This CDR3 has 13 amino acids. Germline V gives CDR1 MNHEY, CDR2 SMNVEV (reference sequence). The CDR3 coding sequence is TGTGCCAGCAGTACGACAGGCCACTGGTCGCAGTACTTC. It specifies CASSTTGHWSQYF.

This clonotype came up many times. The CDR3 DNA follows: TGTGCCAGCAGATTCAGGGGTGCGGCTGAAGCTTTCTTT. Protein sequence: CASRFRGAAEAFF. The J gene is TRBJ1-1, the V gene TRBV11-1; a possible D gene is TRBD1 (6 bases). V gave up 6 bases and J gave up 6 bases, with 14 bases separating them. Germline V CDR1 and CDR2: SGHAT, FQDESV (reference sequence). The CDR3 is 13 amino acids.

This clonotype was observed a handful of times. V gene TRBV7-2 combines with J gene TRBJ2-6, with D perhaps given as TRBD1 or TRBD2 (5 bases each). The CDR3 totals 16 residues. Trimming stripped 5 bases from V and 0 bases from J, with 11 bases between. The V gene's germline CDR1 is SGHTA and CDR2 FQGNSA. The CDR3 region is CASSRYGASGANVLTF. The DNA of the CDR3 is TGTGCCAGCAGCCGATACGGGGCCTCTGGGGCCAACGTCCTGACTTTC. Variable domain in full (rest from reference TRBV7-2 and TRBJ2-6): GAGVSQSPSNKVTEKGKDVELRCDPISGHTALYWYRQSLGQGLEFLIYFQGNSAPDKSGLPSDRFSAERTGGSVSTLTIQRTQQEDSAVYLCASSRYGASGANVLTFGAGSRLTVL.

This clonotype was detected a few times. V is TRBV12-3 or TRBV12-4 and J is TRBJ2-2; 9 bases fit TRBD1. V gave up 3 bases and J gave up 6 bases; unmatched junction bases: 2. The CDR3 consists of 14 residues. The CDR3 sequence is CASSFGQGPGELFF. The CDR3 nucleotides read TGTGCCAGCAGTTTTGGACAGGGGCCCGGGGAGCTGTTTTTT.

The rearrangement links TRBV5-8 to TRBJ2-5; a weak D match, TRBD2 (6 bases). The CDR3 totals 15 residues. Germline CDR1 and CDR2: SGHTS and YDEGEE. With 2 bases removed from V and 3 bases from J, the gap between germline ends came to 14 bases. The CDR3 DNA sequence: TGTGCCAGCAGCTTTGGCAAGGCGGGAAAAGAGACCCAGTACTTC. Translated: CASSFGKAGKETQYF.

This sequence joins TRBV7-3 and TRBJ2-1, with D tentatively TRBD2 (6 bases). The CDR3 spans 17 residues. Germline CDR1 and CDR2: SGHTA and FQGTGA. V was shortened by 5 bases and J by 0 bases, with 17 bases between the two germline ends. The CDR3 spells CASSKSLASGSYNEQFF. The CDR3 nucleotides read TGTGCCAGCAGCAAGTCACTAGCTTCAGGCTCCTACAATGAGCAGTTCTTC.

In its sample, this clonotype was seen a few times. V usage is TRBV18 and J usage is TRBJ2-3, with 8 bases aligning to TRBD2. With V trimmed by 3 bases and J by 2 bases, 4 bases remained unmatched. CDR3 length equals 15 residues. Germline V gives CDR1 KGHSH, CDR2 LQKENI. CDR3 nucleotide sequence: TGTGCCAGCTCACCCAGCGGGAGTGACACAGATACGCAGTATTTT. It translates to CASSPSGSDTDTQYF.

V and J are TRBV10-3 and TRBJ2-6; possibly TRBD1 for D (6 bases). V gave up 7 bases and J gave up 0 bases, with 19 bases separating them. The CDR3 spans 18 residues. Germline V gene data show CDR1 as ENHRY and CDR2 as SYGVKD. CDR3 amino acids: CAIKRGWAVSSGANVLTF. CDR3 in DNA: TGTGCCATCAAAAGGGGGTGGGCGGTCTCCTCTGGGGCCAACGTCCTGACTTTC.

This clonotype was seen at least ten times. In DNA, the CDR3 is TGTGCCAGCAGCGCCCTGAGGGAAGAGACCCAGTACTTC. Amino acid sequence: CASSALREETQYF. The chain links TRBV7-2 to TRBJ2-5; a weak D match, TRBD2 (5 bases). Germline V gene sequence: CDR1 SGHTA, CDR2 FQGNSA. V shed 5 bases and J shed 3 bases, with 10 bases lying between them. The CDR3 loop spans 13 amino acids.

This clonotype was picked up a small number of times. J is TRBJ2-7 and V is TRBV19; the match to TRBD2 covers 9 bases. This CDR3 is 13 amino acids long. Germline CDR1 and CDR2: LNHDA and SQIVND (reference sequence). Losses at the gene ends were 8 bases for V and 4 bases for J; bases not matched to a gene: 6. CDR3 sequence reads: CASSASGKYEQYF. CDR3 DNA: TGTGCCAGTTCGGCTAGCGGGAAATACGAGCAGTACTTC.

This clonotype was seen more than once but under ten times. The chain couples TRBV20-1 to TRBJ2-3, with 8 bases aligning to TRBD2. CDR1 and CDR2 from the germline V gene are DFQATT and SNEGSKA (reference sequence). With V trimmed by 4 bases and J by 5 bases, 2 bases remained unmatched. This CDR3 is built from 12 residues. The CDR3 DNA follows: TGCAGTGCTATGGGACTAGAAGATACGCAGTATTTT. It encodes CSAMGLEDTQYF.

At least ten counts were recorded for this clonotype. V gene TRBV12-3 or TRBV12-4 combines with J gene TRBJ2-7; a weak D match, TRBD2 (5 bases). The CDR3 is 13 residues long. Trimming cost V 3 bases and J 6 bases, with 12 bases left between them. CDR3 DNA: TGTGCCAGCAGTTTTGCGGGTCGGGGCGAGCAGTACTTC. Protein sequence: CASSFAGRGEQYF.

This clonotype was detected only a few times. This sequence joins TRBV27 and TRBJ2-7, with no clear D. Germline V CDR1 and CDR2: MNHEY, SMNVEV (reference sequence). This CDR3 is 17 amino acids long. V dropped 0 bases and J dropped 2 bases, with 17 bases sitting between them. In DNA form, the CDR3 reads TGTGCCAGCAGTTTATCCACGTCCCACGTTACTACCTACGAGCAGTACTTC. This sequence encodes CASSLSTSHVTTYEQYF.

This clonotype was counted many times. The J gene is TRBJ2-5, the V gene TRBV29-1, with 8 positions matching TRBD1. There are 13 residues in the CDR3. V lost 7 bases and J lost 9; bases outside the gene matches: 13. The germline V gene encodes CDR1 SQVTM and CDR2 ANQGSEA. CDR3 DNA: TGCAGCGCATTACCCGGACAGGGAAGGGCCCAGTACTTC. Protein: CSALPGQGRAQYF. The variable domain in full, with the rest retrieved from reference TRBV29-1 and TRBJ2-5, is SAVISQKPSRDICQRGTSLTIQCQVDSQVTMMFWYRQQPGQSLTLIATANQGSEATYESGFVIDKFPISRPNLTFSTLTVSNMSPEDSSIYLCSALPGQGRAQYFGPGTRLLVL.

There are a few counts of this clonotype. V usage is TRBV5-1 and J usage is TRBJ1-4; D is unresolved. Deletions cut 5 bases from V and 8 bases from J, with 16 bases between. The CDR3 has 14 residues. Germline assignment: CDR1 SGHRS and CDR2 YFSETQ. The CDR3 sequence is CASSPAAGNEKLFF. As DNA, the CDR3 is TGCGCCAGCAGTCCGGCCGCGGGGAACGAAAAACTGTTTTTT.

A few counts support this clonotype. The chain has TRBV5-1 and TRBJ2-7, with D possibly TRBD2 on 5 matching bases. Germline assignment: CDR1 SGHRS and CDR2 YFSETQ. V was cut by 4 bases and J by 6 bases, with 20 bases left in between. CDR3 length: 15 residues. The CDR3 loop reads CASSPRRGYIGEQYF. The CDR3 DNA reads TGCGCCAGCAGCCCCAGACGGGGATATATCGGCGAGCAGTACTTC.